The present T cell receptor beta chain was sequenced within a study of OX40 agonist ivuxolimab in advanced cancers. Background on the whole study: The costimulatory receptor OX40 (CD134) was targeted by ivuxolimab, a fully human IgG2 agonistic monoclonal antibody. Intravenous ivuxolimab was administered to patients every 2 weeks at six dose levels: 0.01, 0.1, 0.3, 1.5, 3 and 10 mg/kg. Of the 50 to 55 dose-escalation patients, hepatocellular carcinoma was present in some 19, melanoma in approximately 15, renal cell carcinoma in 9 and head and neck cancer in 9. A male proportion of roughly 80% and a mean age of approximately 55 years, ranging from roughly 23 to 80, were recorded for the dose-escalation cohort. Patients were allowed to have had prior anti-PD-1, anti-PD-L1 or anti-CTLA-4 therapy, and approximately 40% of the dose-escalation patients had previously received checkpoint inhibitors. Three dose-escalation patients achieved partial responses, one with hepatocellular carcinoma and two with cutaneous melanoma. The purpose of peripheral TCRbeta sequencing was to test whether ivuxolimab changed TCR sequence diversity and led to clonal T-cell expansion. The monotherapy dose-escalation portion (N ≈ 50 patients) of the phase I ivuxolimab trial is reported in the paper. The paper as a whole reports these results and caveats: In the 0.1-3.0 mg/kg groups, partial responders had among the lowest normalized peripheral clonal expansion, particularly in CD8+ T cells. Low levels of normalized T-cell clonal expansion were also seen in some patients who did not respond. Which antigens the clonally expanded peripheral T cells were specific for was not determined. After ivuxolimab, CD8+ T cells had more expanded clones than CD4+ T cells on average. Clonal expansion of both CD4+ and CD8+ blood T cells was observed from baseline to week 6 at doses 0.1 to 3.0 mg/kg.

The CDR3 covers 14 residues, taking in both the cysteine and the phenylalanine. Kept here is only the CDR3 DNA, which spans 42 bases and is read in frame from base 1. V loses 2 bases, J loses 4 bases, and the germline ends lie 13 bases apart. The germline V gene gives CDR1 as SGDLS and CDR2 as YYNGEE. As for this clone: Its cognate antigen has yet to be identified. Per-nucleotide qualities are absent, and no much larger clonotype sits a single base away.

To sequence the TCRbeta CDR3 region, genomic DNA was isolated from the sorted cells. The immunoSEQ Assay was used to sequence the TCRbeta CDR3 regions. Held by TCRdb, this immuneACCESS table contains in-frame sequences only and omits some clones. Under half of the omission traces to an unresolved V gene where checked; the cause of the rest is unknown. This sample comprises 60,000 or so clones, more than 75% of them detected only once. Roughly 4.5% of the sample goes to the ten largest clones. Patients with a history of autoimmune disease or receiving systemic immunosuppression were excluded from the trial. Peripheral blood for TCR sequencing was collected from all dose cohorts at baseline, on cycle 4 day 1, and on cycle 7 day 1. Samples came from an open-label, multicenter, first-in-human phase I dose-escalation trial of ivuxolimab. The trial enrolled adults with locally advanced or metastatic head and neck squamous cell, hepatocellular, melanoma or renal cell carcinoma. Before TCR sequencing, CD4+ T cells and CD8+ T cells were sorted from peripheral blood as separate populations.

This material consisted of CD4+ or CD8+ T cells sorted from blood, taken in a trial of the OX40 agonist ivuxolimab. The clonotype originates from an adult with an advanced solid tumor such as melanoma, head and neck, liver or kidney cancer. The rearranged chain carries TRBV9 and TRBJ2-7; the D call is tentative, TRBD1 or TRBD2, as each matches 5 bases. The CDR3 sequence is CASSVGDPAYEQYF. The sequenced DNA is TGTGCCAGCAGCGTGGGGGACCCGGCTTACGAGCAGTACTTC.